The entry that follows covers one TCR beta chain sequence. As yet, its antigen is unknown. The record originates from a study of regulatory T cells in long-lasting Graves disease. Study background: Antithyroid drug exposure in newly diagnosed Graves' patients had lasted under 3 months.

As to time point: newly diagnosed GD, antithyroid drugs for less than 3 months. Scientists built the TCR library using RNA that was extracted from PBMCs. The TCR beta library used iRepertoire HTBI primers with Arm-PCR amplification of CDR3. TCRdb ran MiXCR on the multiplex PCR reads and lists one entry per CDR3 protein. In the table there are 550,000 to 700,000 distinct CDR3 sequences, roughly 15% of which are singletons. Looked up from germline, CDR1 is MGHDK and CDR2 is SYGVNS. The V end was cut by 7 bases, the J end by 1 base, with 27 bases between. The CDR3 has 19 amino acids. Regarding the study as a whole: Sharing of public clonotypes was greater in persistent patients (about 2,700) than in new patients (more than 900).

Separately, the same data were catalogued under a study of T cells in Graves' hyperthyroidism and ophthalmopathy. This second report adds: The authors' 13 V-J model separated ophthalmopathy from stable hyperthyroidism.

The sequencing here drew on peripheral blood mononuclear cells (PBMCs), taken at new diagnosis, from a patient treated with antithyroid drugs. This clonotype was obtained from a man aged 18 to 35 with Graves disease. This chain links TRBV25-1 with TRBJ2-3; tentatively, D is TRBD1 or TRBD2 (6 bases each). The CDR3 loop is CASKGSLQFRGGGTDTQYF. CDR3 sequence (DNA): TGTGCCAGCAAAGGATCCCTCCAGTTCAGGGGAGGAGGCACAGATACGCAGTATTTT.